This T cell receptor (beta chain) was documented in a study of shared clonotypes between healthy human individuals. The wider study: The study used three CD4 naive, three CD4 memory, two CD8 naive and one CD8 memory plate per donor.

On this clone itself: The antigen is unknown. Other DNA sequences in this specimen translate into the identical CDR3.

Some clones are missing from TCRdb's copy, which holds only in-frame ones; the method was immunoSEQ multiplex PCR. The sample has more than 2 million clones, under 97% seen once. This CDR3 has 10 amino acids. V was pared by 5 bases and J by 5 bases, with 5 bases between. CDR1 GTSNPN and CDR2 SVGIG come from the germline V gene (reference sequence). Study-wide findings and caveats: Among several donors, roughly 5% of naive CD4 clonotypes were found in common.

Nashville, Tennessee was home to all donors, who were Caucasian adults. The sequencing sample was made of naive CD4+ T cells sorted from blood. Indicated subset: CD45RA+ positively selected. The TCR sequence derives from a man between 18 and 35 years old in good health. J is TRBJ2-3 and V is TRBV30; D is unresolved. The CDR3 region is CAWGQDTQYF. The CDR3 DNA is TGTGCCTGGGGTCAAGATACGCAGTATTTT.